Following are 18 T cell receptor beta chains from one sample sequenced in a study of T cell changes during pregnancy in multiple sclerosis. The repertoire was sequenced with immunoSEQ multiplex PCR; TCRdb's copy has only in-frame clones and lacks some. The top ten clones hold 0.35% to 0.45% of a sample with 38,000 or so clones, 90% of them seen once. The specimen was CD4+ T cells from peripheral blood mononuclear cells, collected in the third trimester of pregnancy. These receptors all stem from a female donor with multiple sclerosis, enrolled in a pregnancy study.

This clone was seen only once. V is TRBV4-2 and J is TRBJ1-2, with 7 nucleotides matching TRBD1. Germline CDR1 is LGHNA and CDR2 is YNFKEQ. This CDR3 contains 17 residues. Germline trimming cut 0 bases from V and 2 bases from J; bases unmatched to any gene: 9. The CDR3 region has the DNA TGTGCCAGCAGCCAAGATAAATCAGGGGGTGTCAACTATGGCTACACCTTC. It encodes CASSQDKSGGVNYGYTF.

J is TRBJ2-2 and V is TRBV7-3; 8 nucleotides match TRBD2. V was pared by 3 bases and J by 6 bases, with 6 bases of the junction left unmatched. This CDR3 contains 15 residues. CDR1 is SGHTA and CDR2 is FQGTGA in the germline V gene. CDR3 nucleotides: TGTGCCAGCAGCTTTGGGACTAGTACCTCCGGGGAGCTGTTTTTT. This sequence encodes CASSFGTSTSGELFF.

The rearrangement joins TRBV19 to TRBJ2-2, with a tentative D call TRBD1 (6 bases). In germline, CDR1 is LNHDA, CDR2 SQIVND (reference sequence). This CDR3 spans 14 amino acids. V lost 2 bases and J 4 bases, leaving 8 bases between the germline ends. DNA for the CDR3: TGTGCCAGTAGTATACAGGGGCCCACCGGGGAGCTGTTTTTT. It is translated as CASSIQGPTGELFF.

In nucleotides, the CDR3 is TGTGCCAGCAGGGATAGCGGGAGGGCCGTAGATACGCAGTATTTT. Translation: CASRDSGRAVDTQYF. The J gene is TRBJ2-3, the V gene TRBV6-1; 11 positions match TRBD2. Germline V gene lookup returns CDR1 MNHNS and CDR2 SASEGT. J gave up 5 bases and V 6 bases, and 7 bases lay outside the gene matches. The CDR3 runs to 15 residues.

This chain joins TRBV19 and TRBJ1-5; D possibly corresponds to TRBD1 (6 bases). CDR1 and CDR2 from the germline V gene are LNHDA and SQIVND (reference sequence). The CDR3 consists of 13 residues. The V end was cut by 9 bases, the J end by 7 bases, with 16 bases between. Here the CDR3 reads CASKGGMYQPQHF. In DNA form, the CDR3 reads TGTGCCAGCAAAGGGGGAATGTACCAGCCCCAGCATTTT.

The rearrangement uses TRBV4-1 and TRBJ2-1; the match to TRBD2 covers 9 bases. The V and J ends lost 0 bases and 2 bases, in that order; junction bases with no gene match: 2. The CDR3 is 16 amino acids. Germline assignment: CDR1 MGHRA and CDR2 YSYEKL. The CDR3 region has the DNA TGCGCCAGCAGCCAAGATGGCGGGAGGGCCTACAATGAGCAGTTCTTC. It is translated as CASSQDGGRAYNEQFF.

The chain has TRBV29-1 and TRBJ2-3, with a weak D call TRBD2 (6 bases). Germline assignment: CDR1 SQVTM and CDR2 ANQGSEA. The CDR3 is made up of 12 amino acids. V dropped 2 bases and J dropped 6 bases, with 9 bases sitting between them. The CDR3 is CSVEPGADTQYF. CDR3 coding DNA: TGCAGCGTTGAACCGGGAGCCGATACGCAGTATTTT.

V is TRBV6-1 and J is TRBJ2-5, with D possibly being TRBD2 (6 bases). In germline, CDR1 is MNHNS, CDR2 SASEGT. V dropped 1 base and J dropped 1 base, with 13 bases sitting between them. This CDR3 is 16 amino acids long. This CDR3 is CASSEVASAIQETQYF. CDR3 DNA: TGTGCCAGCAGTGAAGTCGCTAGCGCGATCCAAGAGACCCAGTACTTC.

The V and J genes are TRBV5-6 and TRBJ2-7; 8 nucleotides agree with TRBD2. This CDR3 has 17 amino acids. Trimming took 2 bases from V and 7 from J; bases not matched to a gene: 17. Per germline, CDR1 SGHDT and CDR2 YYEEEE. The CDR3 DNA reads TGTGCCAGCAGCTTTTTCGGGGGCTTGGCGGGGGGAGGGGAGCAGTACTTC. Its translation is CASSFFGGLAGGGEQYF.

The chain combines TRBV18 with TRBJ2-7; D unresolved. V was cut by 2 bases and J by 2 bases, with 7 bases left in between. Germline V lookup: CDR1 KGHSH, CDR2 LQKENI. This CDR3 has 13 residues. The chain's CDR3 is CASSPVQTYEQYF. CDR3 bases: TGTGCCAGCTCACCAGTCCAGACCTACGAGCAGTACTTC.

This chain connects TRBV2 to TRBJ2-1; 15 bases agree with TRBD2. This CDR3 comprises 19 residues. V lost 6 bases, J lost 0 bases, and 9 bases stayed unmatched. Germline lookup yields CDR1 SNHLY and CDR2 FYNNEI. The CDR3 sequence: CASRGPGLAGGRSYNEQFF. The CDR3 nucleotides read TGTGCCAGCAGGGGCCCGGGACTAGCGGGAGGCCGCTCCTACAATGAGCAGTTCTTC. Drawing the rest from reference TRBV2 and TRBJ2-1, the complete variable domain is EPEVTQTPSHQVTQMGQEVILRCVPISNHLYFYWYRQILGQKVEFLVSFYNNEISEKSEIFDDQFSVERPDGSNFTLKIRSTKLEDSAMYFCASRGPGLAGGRSYNEQFFGPGTRLTVL.

This clone was counted a single time. This chain connects TRBV28 to TRBJ2-2, with no clear D. The CDR3 contains 13 residues. V gave up 5 bases and J gave up 2 bases, with 6 bases separating them. CDR1 and CDR2 (germline): MDHEN, SYDVKM. CDR3 coding DNA: TGTGCCAGCAGTCCGCGAAACACCGGGGAGCTGTTTTTT. Amino acid sequence: CASSPRNTGELFF. Full variable domain (rest looked up from reference TRBV28 and TRBJ2-2): DVKVTQSSRYLVKRTGEKVFLECVQDMDHENMFWYRQDPGLGLRLIYFSYDVKMKEKGDIPEGYSVSREKKERFSLILESASTNQTSMYLCASSPRNTGELFFGEGSRLTVL.

The chain recombines TRBV5-4 with TRBJ2-2, with D possibly matching TRBD1 (5 bases). CDR1 is SGHNT, CDR2 YYREEE, per germline (reference sequence). There are 14 residues in the CDR3. Trimming removed 3 bases at V and 0 bases at J, with 6 bases between. The CDR3: CASSSRANTGELFF. CDR3 in DNA: TGTGCCAGCAGCTCCAGGGCGAACACCGGGGAGCTGTTTTTT.

Sample share makes this clone medium-sized. The chain links TRBV27 to TRBJ2-5; 7 bases agree with TRBD1. Germline CDR1 and CDR2: MNHEY and SMNVEV (reference sequence). Germline trimming cut 2 bases from V and 1 base from J; bases unmatched to any gene: 4. The length of the CDR3 is 15 residues. The CDR3 region has the DNA TGTGCCAGCAGTTTAACGACAGGGTTCCAAGAGACCCAGTACTTC. It is translated as CASSLTTGFQETQYF.

The rearrangement uses TRBV11-2 and TRBJ1-1, with TRBD1 matching over 7 bases. This CDR3 has 14 amino acids. From germline, CDR1 is SGHAT and CDR2 FQNNGV. J gave up 0 bases and V 5 bases, and 3 bases lay outside the gene matches. CDR3 region: CASSGGGMNTEAFF. CDR3 sequence (DNA): TGTGCCAGCAGCGGAGGGGGCATGAACACTGAAGCTTTCTTT.

A single count supports this clone. The chain couples TRBV5-4 to TRBJ2-7; TRBD2 matches at 8 bases. Germline CDR1 SGHNT, CDR2 YYREEE (reference sequence). V shed 3 bases and J 2 bases; nucleotides not matched to a gene: 7. The CDR3 contains 15 residues. CDR3 in DNA: TGTGCCAGCAGCTCAAGCGGGAGAAAGACCTACGAGCAGTACTTC. It encodes CASSSSGRKTYEQYF.

The chain has TRBV5-4 and TRBJ2-6; D call uncertain. Trimming left V 4 bases short and J 2 bases short, with 10 bases between. The CDR3 totals 15 residues. Germline values: CDR1 SGHNT, CDR2 YYREEE (reference sequence). CDR3 sequence: CASSGEIAGANVLTF. CDR3 in DNA: TGTGCCAGCAGCGGAGAAATTGCTGGGGCCAACGTCCTGACTTTC.

The gene calls are TRBV4-3 and TRBJ1-6, with D unclear. V was cut by 4 bases and J by 9 bases, with 10 bases left in between. CDR1 and CDR2 (germline): LGHNA, YSLEER. The CDR3 extends over 13 amino acids. Written as DNA, the CDR3 is TGCGCCAGCAGCCGGGCATCTGGTTCACCCCTCCACTTT. This sequence encodes CASSRASGSPLHF.